Each of the 22 T cell receptor beta chains below was sequenced from the same sample in a study of OX40 agonist ivuxolimab in advanced cancers. Library preparation employed the immunoSEQ multiplex PCR assay. The immuneACCESS repertoire file appears here via TCRdb, limited to in-frame rearrangements. These files lack a portion of the clones; in checked studies, under half of the deficit traces to unresolved V genes, and the cause of the others is not known. The sample table holds tens of thousands of clones, of which roughly 90% were seen once. The ten top clones hold roughly 4.5% of the sample. The source was CD4+ or CD8+ T cells sorted from blood, collected in a trial of the OX40 agonist ivuxolimab. All receptors derive from an adult with an advanced solid tumor such as melanoma, head and neck, liver or kidney cancer.

This chain connects TRBV19 to TRBJ2-3; tentatively, D is TRBD2 (7 bases). Germline V gene sequence: CDR1 LNHDA, CDR2 SQIVND (reference sequence). V was clipped by 4 bases and J by 0 bases, with 11 bases between them. The CDR3 has 15 amino acids. The CDR3 nucleotides are TGTGCCAGTAGTAGGACAGCGGGGAGCACAGATACGCAGTATTTT. It is translated as CASSRTAGSTDTQYF. Drawing the rest from reference TRBV19 and TRBJ2-3, the complete variable domain is DGGITQSPKYLFRKEGQNVTLSCEQNLNHDAMYWYRQDPGQGLRLIYYSQIVNDFQKGDIAEGYSVSREKKESFPLTVTSAQKNPTAFYLCASSRTAGSTDTQYFGPGTRLTVL.

The chain links TRBV5-1 to TRBJ2-1, with TRBD2 as a possible D gene (6 bases). The CDR3 consists of 14 residues. Per the germline V gene, CDR1 is SGHRS and CDR2 is YFSETQ. Trimming pared 4 bases from V and 1 base from J, leaving 9 bases between. CDR3 coding DNA: TGCGCCAGCAGCACGGGAGCTTCCTACAATGAGCAGTTCTTC. Amino acids: CASSTGASYNEQFF.

The rearrangement links TRBV6-5 to TRBJ2-6, with D perhaps matching TRBD1 or TRBD2 (6 bases each). Germline CDR1 MNHEY, CDR2 SVGAGI. V shed 7 bases and J shed 0 bases, with 10 bases lying between them. This CDR3 contains 15 residues. Written as DNA, the CDR3 is TGTGCCAGCACCAAGGGGGGCTCTGGGGCCAACGTCCTGACTTTC. Residues: CASTKGGSGANVLTF.

The CDR3 region is CSVVPQDNQPQHF. Here the CDR3 DNA reads TGCAGCGTTGTGCCCCAGGACAATCAGCCCCAGCATTTT. The J gene is TRBJ1-5, the V gene TRBV29-1; D not resolved. This CDR3 contains 13 residues. V lost 4 bases, J lost 3 bases, and 10 bases lay in between. Germline CDR1 SQVTM, CDR2 ANQGSEA.

The chain recombines TRBV6-6 with TRBJ1-2, with TRBD1 identical over 9 bases. CDR1 and CDR2 from the germline V gene are MNHNY and SVGAGI (reference sequence). This CDR3 region has 15 residues. The J segment lost 8 bases and the V segment lost 6 bases, leaving 13 bases of the junction unmatched. The CDR3 loop reads CASSRDRATVSGYTF. For the CDR3, the DNA is TGTGCCAGCAGCCGGGACAGGGCCACAGTTAGCGGCTACACCTTC.

This chain connects TRBV7-3 to TRBJ2-3; 9 nucleotides match TRBD1. CDR1 is SGHTA, CDR2 FQGTGA, per germline. With V trimmed by 5 bases and J by 3 bases, 9 bases remained unmatched. The CDR3 is 16 residues long. In DNA form, the CDR3 reads TGTGCCAGCAGCCCAGGACAGGGGATAAGTACAGATACGCAGTATTTT. Its translation: CASSPGQGISTDTQYF.

The genes are TRBV6-6 and TRBJ1-5, with a possible D match to TRBD1 (5 bases). The CDR3 has 14 amino acids. Germline CDR1 MNHNY, CDR2 SVGAGI (reference sequence). The ends were cut back, 3 bases at V and 8 bases at J, with 14 bases in the middle. CDR3 sequence: CASSYQTVLEPQHF. The CDR3 bases are TGTGCCAGCAGTTATCAGACAGTTTTGGAGCCCCAGCATTTT.

V and J are TRBV5-1 and TRBJ1-2, with D perhaps matching TRBD1 (6 bases). Germline CDR1 is SGHRS and CDR2 is YFSETQ. Trimming left V 4 bases short and J 3 bases short, with 19 bases between. This CDR3 contains 16 residues. In DNA, the CDR3 is TGCGCCAGCAGCCCTTCCGGGGGCATGTCATACTATGGCTACACCTTC. Its translation is CASSPSGGMSYYGYTF.

The gene calls are TRBV5-5 and TRBJ2-5; 7 positions match TRBD1. Looked up from germline, CDR1 is SGHKS and CDR2 is YYEKEE (reference sequence). The CDR3 sequence is 14 residues long. Losses at the gene ends were 4 bases for V and 1 base for J; bases not matched to a gene: 4. DNA of the CDR3: TGTGCCAGCAGCCTCGGGACAGTCCAAGAGACCCAGTACTTC. The encoded protein is CASSLGTVQETQYF.

A few counts support this clone. V and J are TRBV7-6 and TRBJ2-5; 9 bases are shared with TRBD1. From germline, CDR1 is SGHVS and CDR2 FNYEAQ. This CDR3 comprises 15 residues. The V gene end was trimmed by 4 bases and the J gene end by 2 bases; junction bases not matched to a gene: 5. CDR3 region: CASSSWDRVQETQYF. The CDR3 nucleotides read TGTGCCAGCAGCTCATGGGACAGGGTACAAGAGACCCAGTACTTC. The variable domain in full, with the rest retrieved from reference TRBV7-6 and TRBJ2-5, is GAGVSQSPRYKVTKRGQDVALRCDPISGHVSLYWYRQALGQGPEFLTYFNYEAQQDKSGLPNDRFSAERPEGSISTLTIQRTEQRDSAMYRCASSSWDRVQETQYFGPGTRLLVL.

This chain connects TRBV6-4 to TRBJ2-2; possibly TRBD2 for D (5 bases). In germline, CDR1 is MRHNA, CDR2 SNTAGT. CDR3 length equals 15 residues. The V gene lost 4 bases and the J gene lost 0 bases, with 9 bases spanning the gap. CDR3 coding DNA: TGTGCCAGCAGTGTCTTACTAGCGAACACCGGGGAGCTGTTTTTT. Encoded protein: CASSVLLANTGELFF.

The genes are TRBV7-9 and TRBJ1-3; D is uncertain. The germline gives CDR1 SEHNR, CDR2 FQNEAQ (reference sequence). CDR3 size: 14 residues. Trimming took 8 bases from V and 0 from J, leaving 11 bases between them. The DNA for the CDR3 is TGTGCCAGCCCCCTTGGGAGCTCTGGAAACACCATATATTTT. It encodes CASPLGSSGNTIYF.

V gene TRBV19 combines with J gene TRBJ1-1; D is unresolved. The CDR3 is made up of 12 amino acids. Germline CDR1 and CDR2: LNHDA and SQIVND (reference sequence). V shed 3 bases and J shed 7 bases, with 9 bases lying between them. CDR3 region: CASSIHLGEAFF. The CDR3 coding sequence is TGTGCCAGTAGTATTCACTTGGGTGAAGCTTTCTTT.

J is TRBJ2-5 and V is TRBV5-4; D is unclear. Germline V CDR1 and CDR2: SGHNT, YYREEE (reference sequence). CDR3 length equals 12 residues. V was cut by 2 bases and J by 2 bases, with 4 bases left in between. CDR3 bases: TGTGCCAGCAGCTTAAATCAAGAGACCCAGTACTTC. Translated: CASSLNQETQYF.

This chain joins TRBV2 and TRBJ1-5, with TRBD1 as a possible D gene (6 bases). With 8 bases removed from V and 2 bases from J, the gap between germline ends came to 13 bases. CDR1 and CDR2 from the germline V gene are SNHLY and FYNNEI. The CDR3 extends over 14 amino acids. CDR3 in amino acids: CASSASGGNQPQHF. The CDR3 DNA sequence: TGTGCCAGCTCTGCCTCAGGGGGCAATCAGCCCCAGCATTTT.

This chain connects TRBV7-8 to TRBJ1-5; D might be TRBD1 (6 bases). The CDR3 is 16 amino acids. Germline V gives CDR1 SGHVS, CDR2 FQNEAQ. V was trimmed by 0 bases and J by 6 bases, leaving 15 bases between them. The CDR3 loop is CASSLAGARGVQPQHF. CDR3 DNA: TGTGCCAGCAGCTTAGCGGGGGCTAGGGGTGTTCAGCCCCAGCATTTT.

The chain couples TRBV7-8 to TRBJ2-5; D is ambiguous. Germline values: CDR1 SGHVS, CDR2 FQNEAQ. The CDR3 is 14 residues long. Trimming shortened V by 0 bases and J by 3 bases, and 8 bases separated the two germline ends. The CDR3 DNA follows: TGTGCCAGCAGCTTAGCGTTAGGGAAAGAGACCCAGTACTTC. Translating gives CASSLALGKETQYF.

CDR3: CASSATVNTGELFF. The CDR3 nucleotides read TGTGCCAGCAGTGCTACGGTGAACACCGGGGAGCTGTTTTTT. The chain uses TRBV2 and TRBJ2-2; D call uncertain. The length of the CDR3 is 14 residues. V lost 4 bases to trimming and J lost 1 base, with 7 bases between them. Germline V gene data show CDR1 as SNHLY and CDR2 as FYNNEI.

The gene calls are TRBV7-8 and TRBJ1-4; D not certain. The CDR3 length is 16 residues. In germline, CDR1 is SGHVS, CDR2 FQNEAQ. Trimming left V 4 bases short and J 5 bases short, with 17 bases between. The CDR3 region is CASSYSDLGPNEKLFF. The CDR3 DNA is TGTGCCAGCAGCTATTCGGACCTCGGACCGAATGAAAAACTGTTTTTT.

The chain is built from TRBV18 and TRBJ2-3; D is ambiguous. In germline, CDR1 is KGHSH, CDR2 LQKENI. The germline V and J ends were trimmed by 1 base and 2 bases, with 4 bases remaining between them. This CDR3 has 13 residues. The CDR3 DNA reads as TGTGCCAGCTCACCACAAGCCACAGATACGCAGTATTTT. Translated, it gives CASSPQATDTQYF. The entire variable domain, with the rest obtained from reference TRBV18 and TRBJ2-3, is as follows: NAGVMQNPRHLVRRRGQEARLRCSPMKGHSHVYWYRQLPEEGLKFMVYLQKENIIDESGMPKERFSAEFPKEGPSILRIQQVVRGDSAAYFCASSPQATDTQYFGPGTRLTVL.

The V and J genes are TRBV2 and TRBJ2-5; TRBD2 matches 13 bases. The J call may be incorrect, as the DNA end agrees better with TRBJ2-7. The germline CDR1 and CDR2 sequences are SNHLY and FYNNEI. The CDR3 extends over 15 amino acids. Here the CDR3 DNA reads TGTGCCAGCGGGTCGGGACTAGCGGGATCCTACGAGCAGTACTTC. Protein: CASGSGLAGSYEQYF.

This clone was observed a single time. This chain links TRBV9 with TRBJ2-1; TRBD2 agrees at 11 bases. There are 15 residues in the CDR3. Germline loops: CDR1 SGDLS, CDR2 YYNGEE. The V segment lost 3 bases and the J segment 5 bases; nucleotides outside the gene matches: 4. The CDR3 sequence: CASSAPGLADNEQFF. CDR3 sequence (DNA): TGTGCCAGCAGCGCACCGGGACTAGCGGACAATGAGCAGTTCTTC.